The T cell receptor beta chain described here comes from a study of blood T cell repertoires in COVID-19. Original methodology: Amplification of reference gene primers was used by the study to estimate nucleated cell counts. The table came from immunoSEQ multiplex PCR; TCRdb's copy has only in-frame clones and leaves some out. That table furnishes V, J and clone size, whereas the DNA furnished D and trimming. Among approximately 46,000 clones listed, roughly 86% were seen once. The CDR3 runs 15 residues. CDR1 is LNHNV, CDR2 YYDKDF, per germline (reference sequence). The V and J ends lost 8 bases and 5 bases, in that order; junction bases with no gene match: 6.

The V call is TRBV15, the J call TRBJ2-1; 13 bases map to TRBD2. The sequenced sample was peripheral blood. The clonotype originates from a man aged 55 to 69 with active or convalescent COVID-19. In DNA, the CDR3 is TGTGCCACCGGACTAGCGGGGGTTTTCAACAATGAGCAGTTCTTC. This translates into CATGLAGVFNNEQFF. Full variable domain (outside the CDR3, taken from reference TRBV15 and TRBJ2-1): DAMVIQNPRYQVTQFGKPVTLSCSQTLNHNVMYWYQQKSSQAPKLLFHYYDKDFNNEADTPDNFQSRRPNTSFCFLDIRSPGLGDTAMYLCATGLAGVFNNEQFFGPGTRLTVL.